This entry lists 21 T cell receptor beta chains sequenced from one sample in a study of T cell responses to AZD1222 COVID-19 vaccine. Sequenced by immunoSEQ multiplex PCR; TCRdb stores in-frame clones only, minus some. The table shows some 96,000 clones, with 87% occurring only once. The source was peripheral blood, collected on day 0 of MenACWY control vaccination. All receptors come from an adult in good health.

The chain carries TRBV14 and TRBJ1-4; no reliable D call. V lost 5 bases, J lost 6 bases, and 13 bases lay in between. CDR1 SGHDN and CDR2 FVKESK come from the germline V gene. The CDR3 totals 14 residues. The CDR3 DNA sequence: TGTGCCAGCAGCGTCGCCAGAGGGTATGAAAAACTGTTTTTT. It translates to CASSVARGYEKLFF.

CDR3 nucleotide sequence: TGTGCCAGCAGCCGGTCTAGCGGGAGGGTTTACGAGCAGTACTTC. Protein sequence: CASSRSSGRVYEQYF. V is TRBV14 and J is TRBJ2-7; 12 bases agree with TRBD2. V was pared by 4 bases and J by 4 bases, with 5 bases of the junction left unmatched. The germline gives CDR1 SGHDN, CDR2 FVKESK. The length of the CDR3 is 15 residues.

This rearrangement joins TRBV6-1 to TRBJ1-2; 9 nucleotides line up with TRBD1. V was pared by 5 bases and J by 3 bases, with 1 base of the junction left unmatched. The CDR3 covers 13 residues. The germline gives CDR1 MNHNS, CDR2 SASEGT. The CDR3 spells CASSWTGDYGYTF. DNA for the CDR3: TGTGCCAGCAGTTGGACAGGGGACTATGGCTACACCTTC.

The rearrangement joins TRBV28 to TRBJ1-2; a possible D gene is TRBD1 (6 bases). Trimming pared 1 base from V and 5 bases from J, leaving 11 bases between. The CDR3 has 14 amino acids. Germline V gives CDR1 MDHEN, CDR2 SYDVKM. CDR3 protein: CASSLSTGWYGYTF. CDR3 nucleotide sequence: TGTGCCAGCAGTTTATCCACAGGGTGGTATGGCTACACCTTC.

The chain joins TRBV4-3 to TRBJ2-3, with no clear D. The CDR3 runs to 14 residues. CDR1 is LGHNA and CDR2 is YSLEER in the germline V gene. The germline V and J ends were trimmed by 0 bases and 0 bases, with 4 bases remaining between them. Written as DNA, the CDR3 is TGCGCCAGCAGCCAAGATATTAGCACAGATACGCAGTATTTT. Protein: CASSQDISTDTQYF.

This chain links TRBV28 with TRBJ1-2; no clear D. Germline assignment: CDR1 MDHEN and CDR2 SYDVKM. Trimming pared 6 bases from V and 4 bases from J, leaving 12 bases between. The CDR3 has 13 residues. CDR3 region: CASSPDTRYGYTF. DNA of the CDR3: TGTGCCAGCAGCCCTGACACCCGCTATGGCTACACCTTC.

The chain links TRBV6-2 or TRBV6-3 to TRBJ2-3; no definite D call. V shed 0 bases and J shed 3 bases, with 4 bases lying between them. The CDR3 consists of 13 residues. The germline CDR1 and CDR2 sequences are MNHEY and SVGEGT. The CDR3 is CASSYSGTDTQYF. The CDR3 DNA follows: TGTGCCAGCAGTTACTCCGGGACAGATACGCAGTATTTT.

V gene TRBV7-8 combines with J gene TRBJ1-1, with D possibly matching TRBD1 (5 bases). Germline V CDR1 and CDR2: SGHVS, FQNEAQ. The CDR3 runs to 15 residues. V was cut by 4 bases and J by 5 bases, with 17 bases left in between. The CDR3 sequence: CASSSRAIGGTEAFF. DNA of the CDR3: TGTGCCAGCAGCTCCCGGGCGATCGGGGGGACTGAAGCTTTCTTT.

V and J are TRBV12-3 or TRBV12-4 and TRBJ2-1; no firm D call. V was trimmed by 0 bases and J by 7 bases, leaving 7 bases between them. CDR3 size: 13 residues. CDR3 amino acids: CASSLAVQNEQFF. CDR3 nucleotide sequence: TGTGCCAGCAGTTTAGCGGTCCAGAATGAGCAGTTCTTC.

The J gene is TRBJ1-5, the V gene TRBV9; D gene ambiguous. Germline CDR1 SGDLS, CDR2 YYNGEE. This CDR3 comprises 13 residues. The V gene lost 4 bases and the J gene lost 7 bases, with 12 bases spanning the gap. This CDR3 reads CASSPSPGQPQHF. CDR3 sequence (DNA): TGTGCCAGCAGCCCTTCCCCCGGACAGCCCCAGCATTTT.

The V gene is TRBV5-1, the J gene TRBJ2-5, with D possibly matching TRBD2 (6 bases). CDR3 length: 16 residues. The V gene's germline CDR1 is SGHRS and CDR2 YFSETQ. The ends were cut back, 1 base at V and 5 bases at J, with 18 bases in the middle. The CDR3 loop is CASSLWSPGEGETQYF. The DNA for the CDR3 is TGCGCCAGCAGCTTGTGGTCACCGGGAGAGGGTGAGACCCAGTACTTC.

There are a few counts of this clone. The gene calls are TRBV9 and TRBJ2-1; weak D call: TRBD2 (6 bases). The V end lost 4 bases, the J end lost 10 bases, and 15 bases lay between the germline ends. The germline V gene has CDR1 SGDLS and CDR2 YYNGEE. The CDR3 is 13 residues long. In DNA form, the CDR3 reads TGTGCCAGCAGCCCCATTACGGGGAGGGAGCAGTTCTTC. Residues: CASSPITGREQFF.

The genes are TRBV29-1 and TRBJ2-7; the D gene is possibly TRBD1 (7 bases). Germline CDR1 is SQVTM and CDR2 is ANQGSEA. The CDR3 runs 13 residues. The V gene lost 2 bases and the J gene lost 6 bases, with 14 bases spanning the gap. As DNA, the CDR3 is TGCAGCGTTGAAAGGCAGGGGGGAGGCGAGCAGTACTTC. Translation gives CSVERQGGGEQYF.

The chain links TRBV16 to TRBJ1-1; TRBD1 matches at 9 bases. CDR3 size: 18 residues. The germline V gene encodes CDR1 KGHSY and CDR2 FQNENV. V gave up 4 bases and J gave up 9 bases; unmatched junction bases: 21. Here the CDR3 reads CASSRLDARDRGGTKAFF. CDR3 nucleotides: TGTGCCAGCAGCCGCTTGGATGCTAGAGACAGGGGGGGTACTAAAGCTTTCTTT.

The J gene is TRBJ2-7, the V gene TRBV27; D is ambiguous. Looked up from germline, CDR1 is MNHEY and CDR2 is SMNVEV (reference sequence). V lost 0 bases and J lost 1, with 16 bases in between. This CDR3 region has 17 residues. The CDR3, as DNA: TGTGCCAGCAGTTTATCGAAATCATCGGCCACTTCCTACGAGCAGTACTTC. As protein: CASSLSKSSATSYEQYF.

The V gene is TRBV29-1, the J gene TRBJ2-1; 8 nucleotides agree with TRBD2. The CDR3 sequence is 12 residues long. V lost 5 bases and J lost 8; bases outside the gene matches: 5. Per germline, CDR1 SQVTM and CDR2 ANQGSEA. As DNA, the CDR3 is TGCAGCGTTAGCGGGGGTCGTCATGAGCAGTTCTTC. Encoded protein: CSVSGGRHEQFF.

This clone was found once. This chain joins TRBV7-2 and TRBJ1-1; D is unclear. CDR3 length equals 14 residues. With 1 base removed from V and 5 bases from J, the gap between germline ends came to 11 bases. Looked up from germline, CDR1 is SGHTA and CDR2 is FQGNSA. The chain's CDR3 is CASSLDSLGTEAFF. CDR3 DNA sequence: TGTGCCAGCAGCTTAGATAGTTTGGGGACTGAAGCTTTCTTT.

The chain recombines TRBV27 with TRBJ1-3, with D perhaps matching TRBD1 (5 bases). Trimming pared 6 bases from V and 0 bases from J, leaving 6 bases between. Germline CDR1 reads MNHEY; CDR2 reads SMNVEV (reference sequence). The CDR3 spans 13 residues. CDR3: CASRGLSGNTIYF. CDR3 sequence (DNA): TGTGCCAGCAGGGGGCTCTCTGGAAACACCATATATTTT.

The gene calls are TRBV3-1 (or the pseudogene TRBV3-2) and TRBJ2-1; no reliable D call. Looked up from germline, CDR1 is LGHDT and CDR2 is YNNKEL (reference sequence). The ends were cut back, 0 bases at V and 9 bases at J, with 18 bases in the middle. CDR3 length equals 16 residues. The CDR3 DNA follows: TGTGCCAGCAGCCAAGATCTGAGTCCGGAGTTCGGTGAGCAGTTCTTC. This codes for CASSQDLSPEFGEQFF.

The rearrangement joins TRBV24-1 to TRBJ2-3, with no clear D. This CDR3 spans 13 amino acids. Germline V gives CDR1 KGHDR, CDR2 SFDVKD. With 4 bases removed from V and 7 bases from J, the gap between germline ends came to 11 bases. CDR3 DNA: TGTGCCACCAGTGAGGGCGGCCCGAATACGCAGTATTTT. Translating it yields CATSEGGPNTQYF.

The chain has TRBV19 and TRBJ2-5; 9 bases are shared with TRBD1. This CDR3 contains 15 residues. Germline values: CDR1 LNHDA, CDR2 SQIVND (reference sequence). V was pared by 8 bases and J by 1 base, with 8 bases of the junction left unmatched. Written as DNA, the CDR3 is TGTGCCAGTTGTAAGGACAGGGGTGGCCAAGAGACCCAGTACTTC. It yields the protein CASCKDRGGQETQYF.